This record concerns one TCR beta chain sequence. Antigen specificity is unknown. RNA, at about 0.5 to 1 ug, was reverse transcribed with random hexamers. TCRdb re-called the immunoSEQ multiplex PCR reads with MiXCR, one entry per CDR3 protein. Of some 210,000 distinct CDR3 sequences in the sample, roughly 93% were seen once. This record comes from a study of CD8 T cells in Susac syndrome. Study-wide findings and caveats: No clonal expansion appeared among CD4+ T cells in Susac patients.

The CDR3 totals 15 residues. The trim removed 6 bases at V and 3 bases at J, leaving 10 bases unmatched. Germline V gene lookup returns CDR1 DFQATT and CDR2 SNEGSKA (reference sequence). What was sequenced was CD4+ T cells from PBMCs. The receptor was derived from a human donor with Susac syndrome. The chain joins TRBV20-1 to TRBJ2-3; 9 nucleotides agree with TRBD2. For the CDR3, the DNA is TGCAGTGCAACCCGGGGTAGCGGGGGTACAGATACGCAGTATTTT. The encoded protein is CSATRGSGGTDTQYF.